What follows is one T cell receptor (beta chain) and its context. No antigen is known for it. Germline CDR1 SGHDT, CDR2 YYEEEE. This CDR3 has 15 amino acids. The V gene end was trimmed by 4 bases and the J gene end by 4 bases; junction bases not matched to a gene: 6. The sample comes from a study of shared clonotypes between healthy human individuals. Study-level results: Sampling used blood alone; tissue repertoires probably differ. Represented diversity, genetic and exposure-history alike, was limited by few donors.

Several immunoSEQ plates received, in even portions, the genomic DNA of each subset. Clones were sequenced by immunoSEQ multiplex PCR, and TCRdb holds only the in-frame ones, with some missing. Here the sample spans over 850,000 clones, around 78% being singletons. CD4+ cells were split into CD45RA+ naive and CD45RA-negative memory subsets. This sequence originates from a man aged 18-30 years in good health. Some clones in this sample may be carry-over from other donors' samples. The sample was memory CD4+ T cells from PBMCs. Subset here: CD45RA-negative fraction. The gene calls are TRBV5-6 and TRBJ2-2; TRBD1 agrees at 8 bases. Here the CDR3 reads CASSSGDRPTGELFF. CDR3 DNA sequence: TGTGCCAGCAGCAGTGGGGACAGGCCCACCGGGGAGCTGTTTTTT.